This T cell receptor beta chain originates from a study of T cells in localized non-small cell lung cancer. The study, taken as a whole, reports: A median of roughly 57 clones ranked among the top 100 in tumor appeared in adjacent lung.

Per germline, CDR1 SGHVS and CDR2 FNYEAQ. V trimming: 5 bases; J trimming: 3 bases; junction bases outside the gene matches: 11. The CDR3 totals 17 residues. Repertoires were generated with immunoSEQ multiplex PCR, while TCRdb's copy carries only in-frame clones and drops some. The sample carries about 34,000 clones, roughly 78% recorded once. About this clone: Its antigen remains unknown.

This chain uses TRBV7-6 with TRBJ1-1; 11 nucleotides agree with TRBD1. The receptor was derived from a male donor aged 60 or older with stage II squamous cell lung carcinoma. Material: peripheral blood, obtained before any cancer treatment. The CDR3 nucleotides are TGTGCCAGCAGCCAACTCCCCCGGGGACAGGGGGACACTGAAGCTTTCTTT. Protein product: CASSQLPRGQGDTEAFF.